Listed below are T cell receptor beta chains from one sample, sequenced in a study of CD8 T cells in ankylosing spondylitis. Via MiXCR, TCRdb re-called the 5' RACE reads, giving one row per CDR3 protein. The sample has more than 300,000 distinct CDR3 sequences; around 8% are singletons. The sequenced sample was blood, either unsorted or a sorted T cell fraction (not recorded which). The receptors shown here come from a male donor with ankylosing spondylitis. The CDR3 runs from the conserved cysteine through the conserved F or W. D genes are given only for firm matches. Not every row has a clone size; where given, it reads once, few, many or a size class.

j_call clone_size v_call d_call cdr3_aa cdr3_nt
TRBJ2-2 many TRBV5-1 . CASKNSGNTGELFF TGCGCCAGCAAAAACTCAGGGAACACCGGGGAGCTGTTTTTT
TRBJ2-1 many TRBV20-1 TRBD2 CSARDAGDNEQFF TGCAGTGCTAGAGATGCGGGGGACAATGAGCAGTTCTTC
TRBJ2-2 few TRBV5-6 . CASSLVRRTGELFF TGTGCCAGCAGCTTGGTTAGGCGCACCGGGGAGCTGTTTTTT
TRBJ2-1 few TRBV28 . CASRGRGSSYNEQFF TGTGCCAGCAGGGGAAGAGGGAGCTCCTACAATGAGCAGTTCTTC
TRBJ2-1 . TRBV28 TRBD1 CASTRDRGPEPYNEQFF TGTGCCAGCACCCGCGACAGGGGGCCTGAACCCTACAATGAGCAGTTCTTC
TRBJ1-1 . TRBV29-1 TRBD1 CSVGWTGANTEAFF TGCAGCGTTGGTTGGACAGGTGCGAACACTGAAGCTTTCTTT
TRBJ2-3 few TRBV12-3/TRBV12-4 TRBD2 CASSLAASGALTDTQYF TGTGCCAGCAGTTTAGCGGCTAGCGGGGCCCTCACAGATACGCAGTATTTT
TRBJ2-1 few TRBV7-9 TRBD2 CASSRPSSGGYNEQFF TGTGCCAGCAGCCGACCCTCGAGCGGGGGCTACAATGAGCAGTTCTTC
TRBJ2-5 few TRBV6-1 TRBD2 CASSPLAGVWETQYF TGTGCCAGCAGCCCACTGGCGGGGGTTTGGGAGACCCAGTACTTC
TRBJ1-1 . TRBV28 . CASSFSSIEGNTEAFF TGTGCCAGCAGTTTTTCATCAATTGAGGGGAACACTGAAGCTTTCTTT